The sequence of this TCR beta chain was determined in a study of cytomegalovirus exposure and HLA in healthy donors (dated by TCRdb to the late 2010s). Study-level background: In an earlier analysis of 587 of the donors, less than 350 Gb of sequence data and some 120 million unique TCR beta sequences from about 180 million T cells were reported. An early release that covered 500 to 800 HLA-typed donors contained approximately 300 gigabases of sequencing data and tens of millions of unique TCR sequences. A later genetic analysis used genome-wide SNP genotypes for about 65% of the 666 donors, treating that subset as a discovery cohort. The study was designed to test whether signatures of past pathogen exposure could be identified by cataloging public T cell receptors. Across around 400 genotyped donors of the cohort, an average of approximately 220,000 unique TCR beta nucleotide sequences per donor were sequenced, and roughly 20% of those sequences were non-productive. Rather than drawing on any new phenotypic data, the later analysis identified candidate immune exposures from TCR beta sequences and the way those sequences occurred across donors. The number of typed donors differed by locus: about 620-640 for A, B, C, DRB1 and DQB1; some 540 for DQA1; around 580 for DPA1; and 450 to 480 for DPB1. Donor age, sex, ethnicity and CMV serostatus were collected together with the repertoire data. All discovery cohort repertoires had been generated using a single sequencing platform. Class I and class II HLA loci were covered by the typing at four-digit resolution. The study profiled the T cell repertoires of under 850 subjects by immunosequencing and related them to cytomegalovirus serostatus. Of the roughly 400 genotyped donors, over 80% were placed in the genetic ancestry cluster associated with self-reported Caucasian donors. To predict cytomegalovirus infection status, the study combined high-throughput TCR immunosequencing, statistical association of individual TCRs with disease status, and machine learning. Because of strong linkage in the cohort, five DR-DQ haplotypes were treated as single units for association and clustering. A later analysis re-analyzed previously published TCR beta repertoires from several hundred donors and added high-resolution HLA genotyping to study TCR occurrence patterns. To decide whether each TCR beta V gene segment behaved as functional or pseudogenic, an earlier analysis of fewer than 750 of the donors relied on high-throughput TCR beta sequencing. Along with the roughly 700-subject first cohort, a separate validation cohort of 120 different subjects was used.

The cohort comprised more than 550 healthy bone marrow donors. All cohort members were sampled while nominally healthy, although unrecorded immune exposures were likely present. The donor was CMV seropositive and was included in the group of some 290 seropositive cohort members. A peripheral blood sample was provided by each donor, and peripheral blood mononuclear cells were used for TCR beta sequencing. Genomic DNA was extracted from the blood cell samples with the Qiagen DNeasy Blood Extraction Kit. The method was the immunoSEQ multiplex PCR assay. A mixture of 60 forward primers for TCR Vbeta segments and 13 reverse primers for TCR Jbeta segments was used in the multiplex PCR. A multiplex PCR assay on genomic DNA amplified the CDR3 region of rearranged TCR beta genes. The Illumina HiSeq System was used to sequence the amplified TCR beta libraries as 87-base-pair reads. Per the original workflow: In a later analysis, 77 million or so unique TCR beta chains were counted across the 666 repertoires, and around 11 million of these chains were shared by at least two donors. Raw reads were error-corrected and collapsed into unique sequences by a nearest-neighbor algorithm in which closely related sequences were merged to remove PCR and sequencing errors. CDR3 sequences were aligned to IMGT reference sequences to assign V, D and J gene segments. For a sequence to be retained, a match of at least six nucleotides was required to both a V gene segment and a J gene segment. Rearrangements were called productive when the CDR3 lacked stop codons and stayed in frame with V and J; all others were non-productive. CDR3 was defined by IMGT convention, running from the second conserved V-encoded cysteine to the conserved J-encoded phenylalanine. Sequences without an unambiguous match to a single V gene segment were excluded from the earlier analysis of 450 to 650 of the donors. In an earlier analysis of a few hundred of the donors, a V segment was called functional when productive rearrangements were above 56.7%, and segregating when the standard deviation between donors exceeded 5%. A statistical classification framework was developed to diagnose cytomegalovirus status using the catalog of TCR beta chain sequences. In a later analysis, TCR nucleotide sequences were compared against IMGT/GENE-DB human TR gene sequences so that V and J genes could be assigned. In a later analysis, CDR3 sequences and most-parsimonious VDJ recombination scenarios were assigned using the TCRdist pipeline. In a later analysis, each TCR beta chain was defined by its CDR3 amino acid sequence together with its V-gene family, and reads lacking a unique V-gene family were excluded. To address suspected cross-contamination and a sequencing artifact, a later analysis removed 550 to 750 highly shared, low-generation-probability nucleotide sequences. A later analysis calculated a clonal expansion index for each public chain from normalized within-repertoire ranks of inferred template counts. In a later analysis, generation probabilities were computed with a VDJ recombination model fitted to out-of-frame rearrangements, and the resulting probabilities were checked against IGoR. In a later analysis, hypergeometric tests were used to score TCR-TCR, TCR-HLA and TCR-CMV co-occurrence, with a repertoire-size bias correction applied to TCR pairs. To estimate false discovery rates, a later analysis permuted the HLA or CMV assignments 20 times. A later analysis grouped co-occurring TCRs with DBSCAN, adding TCRdist sequence similarity when clustering within HLA-allele-positive subsets. Repertoires with fewer than 30,000 or more than 120,000 public chains were left out of co-occurrence clustering, as were about 5 repertoires with anomalous nucleotide sharing. TCRdb provides this immuneACCESS table in a form limited to in-frame rearrangements. Some clones are lacking; in checked studies, under half of them reflect an unresolved V gene, and why the rest are absent is not known. V, J and clone size are those of that table, while D and trimming were read from the DNA. The sample table shows some 120,000 clones, and around four fifths are seen once. The top ten hold over 3% of the sample.

The research as a whole found: The presence/absence analyses assumed that sequencing depth was roughly uniform across donors, and that assumption may not be true. Linkage disequilibrium might explain the correlated functional status among segregating V segments, but an unknown experimental factor could not be ruled out. An association between a missense DCLRE1C variant and V-gene and J-gene trimming of TCR beta chains was found in a later genetic analysis and replicated in an independent cohort. According to the authors, the approach could potentially be generalized to other disease states and immunological phenotypes. A further reported finding was that TCR beta sequences accurately predicted the HLA-A and HLA-B alleles for most subjects in the first cohort. Most CMV-associated TCR beta chains appeared to be HLA-restricted in a later analysis, and the HLA associations seemed to be driven largely by CMV exposure. In vitro tests confirmed that three of the cytomegalovirus-associated TCR beta chains recognize cytomegalovirus antigens. Because counts were too low, roughly 16 rarely observed V segments, including chromosome 9 orphons, were left out of the earlier analysis of roughly 600 of the donors. In both the original and validation cohorts, the classifier was reported to diagnose cytomegalovirus status with high specificity and sensitivity. In a later analysis, HLA-associated TCR beta chains were found to be more clonally expanded and to have lower generation probabilities than equally common non-associated chains. In a later genetic analysis, fewer N-insertions in productive TCRs were reported among donors in an Asian-associated ancestry cluster than the approximately 710-donor mean. A later analysis reported that several top co-occurrence clusters appeared linked to parvovirus B19, influenza, CMV and Epstein-Barr virus. According to a later analysis, TCR association rates differed among HLA loci, with DRB1 alleles showing the most associated TCRs and HLA-C alleles showing the fewest. A total of some 180 TCR beta chains were listed by the study as associated with cytomegalovirus. For the cohort, immune exposure information was limited to CMV serostatus. The cohort was sequenced for TCR beta chains only, and without alpha or paired-chain data the features that could be detected were limited. Some IMGT-functional V segments, including TRBV6-2 and TRBV6-3, could not be told apart with the 87-base-pair reads, so those segments were excluded. In an earlier analysis of approximately 590 of the donors, most TCR beta V segments appeared in productive rearrangements about 87% or about 30% of the time, broadly matching IMGT annotations. The sequencing pipeline was judged likely to have produced a cluster of highly shared sequence variants as a technical artifact. Strong co-occurrence of HLA alleles, especially DR and DQ, made assigning TCR associations to individual alleles difficult. HLA typing was unavailable for some donors at each locus, so association tests used only the typed subset. Across donors, most TCR sequences were observed very rarely, whereas some public TCRs were present in many individuals. In a later analysis, 15,000 to 20,000 TCR beta sequences were associated with specific HLA alleles at a false discovery rate of 0.05.

Notes on this clone: Its binding antigen is unknown. Nothing much larger sits one base from this clone, and base qualities are not available.

The CDR3 runs 16 amino acids, cysteine and phenylalanine included. Only CDR3 DNA remains: 48 bases, in frame from the first base. CDR1 is given as LNHDA and CDR2 as SQIVND, both from the germline V gene (reference sequence). V was cut back by 5 bases and J by 3 bases, leaving a gap of 18 bases between them. Rearrangement joined TRBV19 to TRBJ2-3, with TRBD1 perhaps the D gene, on 5 matching bases. The sequenced sample was PBMCs. The sequence was collected from a woman aged 35 to 49 in good health and CMV-seropositive. The CDR3 region: CASSLQTLGVTDTQYF. The DNA reads TGTGCCAGTAGTCTCCAGACGCTAGGGGTTACAGATACGCAGTATTTT.